The rows below give T cell receptor beta chains drawn from one sample of a study of blood T cell repertoires in COVID-19. TCRdb's copy holds only in-frame clones and misses some; the assay was immunoSEQ multiplex PCR. Of about 77,000 clones in the sample, around 69% were seen once. The material sequenced was peripheral blood. Source of these receptors: a man aged 70-80 years with active or convalescent COVID-19. The CDR3 runs from the conserved cysteine through the conserved F or W.

cdr3_aa	cdr3_length	v_call
CAILRAHTDTQYF	13	TRBV10-3
CASSQRGSTEAFF	13	TRBV3-1/TRBV3-2
CSVRDSLSGNTIYF	14	TRBV29-1
CASSLVLGGAYNEQFF	16	TRBV28
CASSPRSGGVETQYF	15	TRBV18
CASRRTGFEAFF	12	TRBV7-2
CASSLAGVTEAFF	13	TRBV5-1
CASSVGTVNTGELFF	15	TRBV9
CASSSTGVGYTF	12	TRBV7-9
CASGDPSKAEADTQYF	16	TRBV12-5
CASTKGGAGDTQYF	14	TRBV5-1
CASSEMAGGYSSNQPQHF	18	TRBV6-1
CTEYWAGSNQPQHF	14	TRBV29-1
CASSYVSGRLRHNEQFF	17	TRBV28
CASSEGASTDTQYF	14	TRBV6-1
CASSYSSRDTQYF	13	TRBV5-1
CASSLGSYEQYF	12	TRBV12-3/TRBV12-4
CASSPGLPGEKLFF	14	TRBV7-2
CASSRDTEQYF	11	TRBV9
CASSSTGNTEAFF	13	TRBV7-3